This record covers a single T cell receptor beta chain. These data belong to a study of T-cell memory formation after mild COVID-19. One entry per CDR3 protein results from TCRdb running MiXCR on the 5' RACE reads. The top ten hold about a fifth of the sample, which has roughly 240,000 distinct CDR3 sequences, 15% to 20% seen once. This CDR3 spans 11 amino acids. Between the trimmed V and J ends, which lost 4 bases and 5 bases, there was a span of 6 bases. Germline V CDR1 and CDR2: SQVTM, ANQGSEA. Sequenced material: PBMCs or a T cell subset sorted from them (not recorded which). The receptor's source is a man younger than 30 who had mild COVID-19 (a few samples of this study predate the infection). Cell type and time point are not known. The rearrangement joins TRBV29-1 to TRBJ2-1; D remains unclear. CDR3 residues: CSVVSDNEQFF. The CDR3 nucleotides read TGCAGCGTTGTATCGGACAATGAGCAGTTCTTC.